The sequence of this T cell receptor beta chain was determined in a study of cytomegalovirus exposure and HLA in healthy donors. The CDR3 length is 15 residues. CDR1 is MNHEY, CDR2 SVGAGI, per germline. J was trimmed by 7 bases and V by 4 bases; bases with no gene match: 9. Worth noting for this clone: What it binds is not known.

Study-level results: With high specificity and sensitivity, the classifier reportedly diagnosed cytomegalovirus status. Analysis was performed later, and it showed HLA-associated TCR beta chains to be more clonally expanded than equally common others. After further analysis at a later stage, 16,951 TCR beta sequences were associated with HLA alleles at 0.05 false discovery rate. Exclusion applied to some V segments, including TRBV6-2 and TRBV6-3, as they were indistinguishable.

Both 60 Vbeta primers and 13 Jbeta primers went into the PCR. Method: immunoSEQ multiplex PCR; TCRdb's copy keeps in-frame clones and lacks some. The data contain some 96,000 clones, about 80% of them seen just once; the ten biggest clones take up approximately 0.8%. V and J are TRBV6-5 and TRBJ2-2; 7 bases are a match to TRBD2. The clonotype originates from a woman aged 55-70 years in good health and CMV-seronegative. What was sequenced was PBMCs. In nucleotides, the CDR3 is TGTGCCAGCAGTTCCCTTGGGGCGGGAGACGGGGAGCTGTTTTTT. Encoded protein: CASSSLGAGDGELFF.